These T cell receptor beta chains were read from a single sample in a study of cytomegalovirus exposure and HLA in healthy donors. Measured with immunoSEQ multiplex PCR; TCRdb has only the in-frame clones, and not every one. The repertoire consists of around 200,000 clones, with roughly 80% occurring once and the leading ten covering about 3.8%. Sequenced input: PBMCs. The receptor set was obtained from a man aged 50 to 59 in good health and CMV-seronegative. Both conserved end residues are part of each CDR3. A D gene is named only where the DNA matches it firmly. Only part of the rows carry a size: once, few, many, or a class if the clone is expanded.

>TRBV4-2|NA|TRBJ1-3|NA
TGTGCCACCTCAGAGCGGCCTGGAAACACCATATATTTT
CATSERPGNTIYF
>TRBV5-1|NA|TRBJ1-1|NA
TGCGCCAGCAGCATACGAGCCATGAACACTGAAGCTTTCTTT
CASSIRAMNTEAFF
>TRBV4-1|NA|TRBJ2-3|NA
TGCGCCAGCAGCCAAGGATTAGGGGGAACAGATACGCAGTATTTT
CASSQGLGGTDTQYF
>TRBV16|NA|TRBJ1-1|NA
TGTGCCAGCAGCCAATCAGCCCGATTGATGAACACTGAAGCTTTCTTT
CASSQSARLMNTEAFF
>TRBV18|NA|TRBJ1-3|TRBD1
TGTGCCAGCTCACCACCGACAGGGATAGGAAACACCATATATTTT
CASSPPTGIGNTIYF
>TRBV7-2|few|TRBJ1-3|NA
TGTGCCAGCAGCCTATCGGGGGTCGGAAACACCATATATTTT
CASSLSGVGNTIYF
>TRBV4-1|NA|TRBJ2-7|TRBD1
TGCGCCAGCAGCCTCCGACAGGGGAACTACGAGCAGTACTTC
CASSLRQGNYEQYF
>TRBV4-3|NA|TRBJ2-1|TRBD2
TGCGCCAGCAGCCAAGACCGCGGGGGGGCCGATGAGCAGTTCTTC
CASSQDRGGADEQFF
>TRBV5-6|NA|TRBJ1-2|NA
TGTGCCAGCAGCCAGAAAACAGCCAGCTATGGCTACACCTTC
CASSQKTASYGYTF
>TRBV5-5|few|TRBJ2-2|TRBD2
TGTGCCAGCAGCCCCGTTGGCCTAGCGGACCACACCGGGGAGCTGTTTTTT
CASSPVGLADHTGELFF
>TRBV18|NA|TRBJ2-3|TRBD2
TGTGCCAGCTCACCACCGGGGGGGGTAGTCGGAGATACGCAGTATTTT
CASSPPGGVVGDTQYF
>TRBV18|NA|TRBJ2-1|TRBD1
TGTGCCAGCTCACTGGGACAGGGCTCCTACAATGAGCAGTTCTTC
CASSLGQGSYNEQFF
>TRBV18|NA|TRBJ2-6|TRBD1
TGTGCCAGCTCGCCCACAGGGGACCACGGGGCCAACGTCCTGACTTTC
CASSPTGDHGANVLTF
>TRBV13|NA|TRBJ1-5|TRBD1
TGTGCCAGCAGCTCCGGACAGGGCAGACAGCCCCAGCATTTT
CASSSGQGRQPQHF
>TRBV19|NA|TRBJ1-1|NA
TGTGCCAGTAGTATTGGGCGCACTGAAGCTTTCTTT
CASSIGRTEAFF
>TRBV7-2|NA|TRBJ1-1|NA
TGTGCCAGCAGCCCTGATAGAATCAGGGGAAACACTGAAGCTTTCTTT
CASSPDRIRGNTEAFF
>TRBV18|once|TRBJ2-2|NA
TGTGCCAGCTCAGGTCCGGTCGCCGGGGAGCTGTTTTTT
CASSGPVAGELFF
>TRBV5-6|once|TRBJ1-1|NA
TGTGCCAGCAGCACGGGGACGGCCCGCGGGGACACTGAAGCTTTCTTT
CASSTGTARGDTEAFF
>TRBV7-2|few|TRBJ2-7|TRBD2
TGTGCCAGCAGCTTATGGTCGACTAGCGGGGTCTACGAGCAGTACTTC
CASSLWSTSGVYEQYF
>TRBV30|NA|TRBJ1-6|NA
TGTGCCTGGAGCGCTGGGCAGCTCAATTCACCCCTCCACTTT
CAWSAGQLNSPLHF
>TRBV6-1|NA|TRBJ1-6|NA
TGTGCCAGCAGTTCTACAGGTTATAATTCACCCCTCCACTTT
CASSSTGYNSPLHF
>TRBV25-1|once|TRBJ2-5|TRBD1
TGTGCCAGCAGTGGGGGACAGGGCAGTCAGACCCAGTACTTC
CASSGGQGSQTQYF
>TRBV2|NA|TRBJ2-5|TRBD2
TGTGCCAGCAGGAGAAGCGGGGTAAACCAAGAGACCCAGTACTTC
CASRRSGVNQETQYF
>TRBV7-2|NA|TRBJ2-7|TRBD2
TGTGCCAGCAGACCCAAGCCGGGACTAGCGGTCTACGAGCAGTACTTC
CASRPKPGLAVYEQYF
>TRBV6-5|NA|TRBJ2-1|NA
TGTGCCAGCGCCAGGGATTCCAACAATGAGCAGTTCTTC
CASARDSNNEQFF
>TRBV2|NA|TRBJ2-3|NA
TGTGCCACCCCGGGGGGCCTCACAGATACGCAGTATTTT
CATPGGLTDTQYF
>TRBV5-5|NA|TRBJ1-1|NA
TGTGCCAGCAAGGAAGCGGATCGGGGGTCGGCTTTCTTT
CASKEADRGSAFF
>TRBV7-6|NA|TRBJ2-7|TRBD1
TGTGCCAGCAGCTTAGGTGGGACAGGGCACGAGCAGTACTTC
CASSLGGTGHEQYF
>TRBV5-1|few|TRBJ1-2|NA
TGCGCCAGCAGCAACGGGGGGCCGGCAATCTATGGCTACACCTTC
CASSNGGPAIYGYTF
>TRBV5-8|few|TRBJ1-5|TRBD1
TGTGCCAGCAGCTTGCATCAGGGGGCAGGGCAGCCCCAGCATTTT
CASSLHQGAGQPQHF
>TRBV27|NA|TRBJ1-5|NA
TGTGCCAGCAGTTTACAGTTTAGCAATCAGCCCCAGCATTTT
CASSLQFSNQPQHF
>TRBV10-1|NA|TRBJ1-1|NA
TGCGCCAGCAGTGAGTCCTTTGGGGCTTGGACTTTCTTT
CASSESFGAWTFF
>TRBV4-3|NA|TRBJ2-2|NA
TGCGCCAGCAGCCGAAGAATGGACAGTTCGAACACCGGGGAGCTGTTTTTT
CASSRRMDSSNTGELFF
>TRBV5-1|NA|TRBJ2-7|TRBD2
TGCGCCAGCAGCTTGATAGCGGGGGGCCTCGTCGCCTACGAGCAGTACTTC
CASSLIAGGLVAYEQYF
>TRBV7-2|NA|TRBJ2-3|TRBD2
TGTGCCAGCAGCTTAGGGCTAGCGGGGGGGCCGACAGATACGCAGTATTTT
CASSLGLAGGPTDTQYF